The rows below give T cell receptor beta chains drawn from one sample of a study of shared clonotypes between healthy human individuals. The method was immunoSEQ multiplex PCR; TCRdb's version includes in-frame clones alone and lacks a portion of them. The sample carries 2.3 million or so clones, just over 90% recorded once. The sequenced sample consisted of naive CD4+ T cells from PBMCs. Receptors were obtained from a man aged 18 to 30 in good health. Some clones in this sample may be carry-over from other donors' samples. The CDR3 runs from the conserved cysteine through the conserved F or W. The D gene is left open where the match is weak. Clone sizes are given selectively: once, few, many, or a class where the clone is expanded.

V gene,D gene,J gene,clone size,CDR3 protein,CDR3 DNA
TRBV7-2,.,TRBJ2-1,.,CASSLARGTGDEQFF,TGTGCCAGCAGCTTAGCTAGAGGAACCGGGGATGAGCAGTTCTTC
TRBV11-2,TRBD2,TRBJ2-1,once,CASSLLWTSGNHRNHEQFF,TGTGCCAGCAGCTTATTGTGGACTAGCGGGAACCATCGGAACCATGAGCAGTTCTTC
TRBV20-1,.,TRBJ2-3,.,CSASSTDTQYF,TGCAGTGCTAGCTCCACAGATACGCAGTATTTT
TRBV7-8,.,TRBJ1-1,.,CASSPWDGRNTEAFF,TGTGCCAGCAGCCCCTGGGACGGGAGGAACACTGAAGCTTTCTTT
TRBV5-1,.,TRBJ1-6,.,CASSTGYNSPLHF,TGCGCCAGCAGCACAGGGTATAATTCACCCCTCCACTTT
TRBV28,TRBD2,TRBJ2-3,once,CASSSGTSGRVADTQYF,TGTGCCAGCAGTTCAGGGACTAGCGGGAGGGTGGCAGATACGCAGTATTTT
TRBV5-1,.,TRBJ2-1,.,CASSLALARVYNEQFF,TGCGCCAGCAGCTTGGCGCTAGCGAGGGTCTACAATGAGCAGTTCTTC
TRBV6-1,.,TRBJ1-1,.,CASGGRTMNTEAFF,TGTGCCAGCGGCGGCCGGACCATGAACACTGAAGCTTTCTTT
TRBV18,TRBD2,TRBJ2-3,.,CASSPLTSGSTDTQYF,TGTGCCAGCTCACCCCTGACTAGCGGTAGCACAGATACGCAGTATTTT
TRBV19,TRBD1,TRBJ1-2,.,CASSMGYRDRHGYTF,TGTGCCAGTAGTATGGGCTACCGGGACAGGCATGGCTACACCTTC
TRBV15,.,TRBJ2-7,.,CATSTRTALPGEQYF,TGTGCCACCAGCACCAGGACCGCTTTGCCGGGAGAGCAGTACTTC
TRBV6-1,.,TRBJ2-5,once,CASSFLETQYF,TGTGCCAGCAGCTTCCTGGAGACCCAGTACTTC
TRBV5-1,.,TRBJ1-3,.,CASSLGATGNTIYF,TGCGCCAGCAGCTTGGGGGCCACTGGAAACACCATATATTTT
TRBV10-2,.,TRBJ2-3,.,CASSVWTGVTDTQYF,TGCGCCAGCAGTGTCTGGACGGGAGTGACAGATACGCAGTATTTT